The 5 T cell receptor beta chains reported below all come from one sample, sequenced in a study of T cells in localized non-small cell lung cancer. Method: immunoSEQ multiplex PCR; TCRdb's copy keeps in-frame clones and lacks some. Of approximately 2,500 clones listed, roughly a third are singletons. The input for sequencing was normal lung tissue next to the tumor, taken before any cancer treatment. The receptors were gathered from a male donor at least 60 years old with stage I lung adenocarcinoma.

The sample holds a few counts of this clone. The chain combines TRBV7-8 with TRBJ2-1; D ambiguous. The CDR3 contains 13 residues. Germline CDR1 is SGHVS and CDR2 is FQNEAQ. Trimming stripped 0 bases from V and 5 bases from J, with 5 bases between. CDR3 in amino acids: CASSLADDNEQFF. The CDR3 DNA follows: TGTGCCAGCAGCTTAGCGGATGACAATGAGCAGTTCTTC.

In its sample, this clone is medium-sized. V and J are TRBV11-3 and TRBJ2-6; perhaps TRBD1 as D (6 bases). The CDR3 extends over 14 amino acids. Germline lookup yields CDR1 SGHNT and CDR2 YENEEA. V shed 5 bases and J shed 1 base, with 6 bases lying between them. The CDR3 sequence is CASSQGSGANVLTF. CDR3 nucleotides: TGTGCCAGCAGCCAGGGGTCTGGGGCCAACGTCCTGACTTTC. Filled out from reference TRBV11-3 and TRBJ2-6, the complete variable domain reads EAGVVQSPRYKIIEKKQPVAFWCNPISGHNTLYWYLQNLGQGPELLIRYENEEAVDDSQLPKDRFSAERLKGVDSTLKIQPAELGDSAVYLCASSQGSGANVLTFGAGSRLTVL.

V and J are TRBV28 and TRBJ2-4; D is possibly TRBD1 (5 bases). The CDR3 spans 14 residues. The ends were cut back, 5 bases at V and 5 bases at J, with 13 bases in the middle. CDR1 and CDR2 (germline): MDHEN, SYDVKM. The CDR3 bases are TGTGCCAGCAGTCCCCCGCCACAGGAAAACATTCAGTACTTC. Translation gives CASSPPPQENIQYF.

The chain combines TRBV29-1 with TRBJ2-2, with TRBD1 matching over 11 bases. V lost 6 bases and J lost 4; bases outside the gene matches: 4. The CDR3 runs to 14 residues. The germline gives CDR1 SQVTM, CDR2 ANQGSEA. CDR3 amino acids: CSVRGQGGTGELFF. The CDR3 region has the DNA TGCAGCGTCAGGGGACAGGGGGGCACCGGGGAGCTGTTTTTT.

The chain combines TRBV11-3 with TRBJ2-1; 8 bases line up with TRBD2. There are 16 residues in the CDR3. Trimming at V came to 4 bases and at J to 4 bases, leaving 9 bases not matched to a gene. CDR1 is SGHNT and CDR2 is YENEEA in the germline V gene. CDR3 sequence: CASSSVQAGEYNEQFF. DNA for the CDR3: TGTGCCAGCAGCTCCGTACAAGCGGGGGAATACAATGAGCAGTTCTTC.